This is a list of T cell receptor beta chains from one sample in a study of blood T cells in healthy people across ages. Via MiXCR, TCRdb re-called the 5' RACE reads, giving one row per CDR3 protein. Of approximately 1.5 million distinct CDR3 sequences in the sample, about 35% were seen once. The sequencing sample was made of blood. The origin of the receptors is a woman in her 30s in good health. Each CDR3 is given with its conserved first and last residue. The D gene is left open where the match is weak. Clone size, where shown, is once, few, many, or a class for clones that have expanded.

j_call | clone_size | cdr3_length | d_call | v_call | cdr3_nt | cdr3_aa
TRBJ1-2 | NA | 15 | NA | TRBV7-9 | TGTGCCAGCAGCCTGCCCGGAGGGACCTACTATGGCTACACCTTC | CASSLPGGTYYGYTF
TRBJ2-3 | NA | 16 | NA | TRBV5-1 | TGCGCCAGCAGCTTGGCTGGACACGGGGCTACAGATACGCAGTATTTT | CASSLAGHGATDTQYF
TRBJ2-4 | few | 17 | NA | TRBV2 | TGTGCCAGCAGGGCCCCGAGAGGGGGAGAAGAGACGAGGGACCAGTACTTC | CASRAPRGGEETRDQYF
TRBJ2-6 | few | 14 | NA | TRBV3-1 | TGTGCCAGCAGCCAGTACTCTGGGGCCAACGTCCTGACTTTC | CASSQYSGANVLTF
TRBJ2-5 | many | 14 | NA | TRBV4-2 | TGTGCCAGCAACCAAAACGGGAAAAAAGAGACCCAGTACTTC | CASNQNGKKETQYF
TRBJ2-3 | NA | 17 | TRBD2 | TRBV20-1 | TGCAGTGCTAGAGATGGGCGAGCGGGGGAGGTAGGAGATGCACAGTATTTT | CSARDGRAGEVGDAQYF
TRBJ1-1 | few | 12 | TRBD1 | TRBV12-3/TRBV12-4 | TGTGCCAGCAGTTTTTTAGGACAGGCGGCTTTCTTT | CASSFLGQAAFF
TRBJ2-6 | NA | 16 | NA | TRBV6-1 | TGTGCCAGCAGTGTAGCCTTGGGGTCCGGGGCCAACGTCCTGACTTTC | CASSVALGSGANVLTF
TRBJ2-3 | NA | 17 | TRBD2 | TRBV4-1 | TGCGCCAGCAGCCAAGCTCCTAGCGGGAGGTTGGGGGATACGCAGTATTTT | CASSQAPSGRLGDTQYF
TRBJ1-5 | few | 12 | NA | TRBV6-1 | TGTGCCAGCAGTGAACCACTTGTCCCCCAGCATTTT | CASSEPLVPQHF
TRBJ2-6 | NA | 17 | NA | TRBV4-2 | TGTGCCAGCAGCCAAGTGCCCCAGGGGACGCGGGCCAACGTCCTGACTTTC | CASSQVPQGTRANVLTF
TRBJ2-1 | NA | 17 | NA | TRBV10-2 | TGCGCCAGCAGTGATTGGCGGGGAGTTAGCTCCTACAATGAGCAGTTCTTC | CASSDWRGVSSYNEQFF
TRBJ2-1 | NA | 17 | NA | TRBV7-9 | TGTGCCAGCAGCTTAGACGTCGGAAAAAGCTCCTACAATGAGCAGTTCTTC | CASSLDVGKSSYNEQFF
TRBJ2-7 | NA | 15 | NA | TRBV5-5 | TGTGCCAGCAGCTTCTCCCCGGCAGCCACCTACGAGCAGTACTTC | CASSFSPAATYEQYF
TRBJ1-1 | NA | 13 | NA | TRBV7-3 | TGTGCCAGCGGCCCAGGGAGTAACACTGAAGCTTTCTTT | CASGPGSNTEAFF
TRBJ2-2 | NA | 11 | NA | TRBV11-2 | TGTGCCAACGTGGCGTCCGGGGAGCTGTTTTTT | CANVASGELFF
TRBJ1-1 | few | 13 | NA | TRBV4-1 | TGCGCCAGCAGCCAAGCTCTTGTTACTGAAGCTTTCTTT | CASSQALVTEAFF
TRBJ2-7 | NA | 13 | NA | TRBV9 | TGTGCCAGCAGCTTTCGGTTTTTCGACGAGCAGTACTTC | CASSFRFFDEQYF
TRBJ2-3 | once | 16 | TRBD2 | TRBV3-1 | TGTGCCAGCAGCCAAGTAAGCGGGACTGCTGCAGATACGCAGTATTTT | CASSQVSGTAADTQYF
TRBJ2-3 | NA | 16 | TRBD2 | TRBV4-1 | TGCGCCAGCAGCGACGGGACTAGCACCGTTACGAATACGCAGTATTTT | CASSDGTSTVTNTQYF
TRBJ2-1 | few | 18 | TRBD2 | TRBV20-1 | TGCAGTGCTAGAGATGAGGGACTAGCGGGGACCAGCTACAATGAGCAGTTCTTC | CSARDEGLAGTSYNEQFF
TRBJ2-7 | few | 13 | NA | TRBV20-1 | TGCAGTGCTAGAGCACCAGAGAAATACGAGCAGTACTTC | CSARAPEKYEQYF
TRBJ1-1 | NA | 15 | TRBD1 | TRBV7-2 | TGTGCCAGCAGCTTATTGGGACAGGGAAACACTGAAGCTTTCTTT | CASSLLGQGNTEAFF
TRBJ2-7 | few | 17 | NA | TRBV3-1 | TGTGCCAGCAGCCAAGGTCGGGGCGAACCGGCTGTCCACGAGCAGTACTTC | CASSQGRGEPAVHEQYF
TRBJ2-7 | many | 13 | TRBD1 | TRBV10-3 | TGTGCCATCAAGCCGGGACAGGGCTACGAGCAGTACTTC | CAIKPGQGYEQYF